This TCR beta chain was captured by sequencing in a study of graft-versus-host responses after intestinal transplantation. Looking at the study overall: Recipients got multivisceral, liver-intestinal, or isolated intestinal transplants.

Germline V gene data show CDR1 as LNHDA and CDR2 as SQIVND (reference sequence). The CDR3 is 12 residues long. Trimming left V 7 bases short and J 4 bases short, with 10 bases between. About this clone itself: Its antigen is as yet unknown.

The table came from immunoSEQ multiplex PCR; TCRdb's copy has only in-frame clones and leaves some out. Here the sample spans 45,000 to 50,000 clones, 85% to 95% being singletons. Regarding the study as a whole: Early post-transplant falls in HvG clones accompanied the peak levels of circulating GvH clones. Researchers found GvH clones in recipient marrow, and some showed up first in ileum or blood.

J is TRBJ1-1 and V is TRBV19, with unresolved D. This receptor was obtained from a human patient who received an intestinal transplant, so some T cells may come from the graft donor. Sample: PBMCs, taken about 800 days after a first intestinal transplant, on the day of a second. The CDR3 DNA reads TGTGCCAGTACCGTCGGGGTCACTGAAGCTTTCTTT. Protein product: CASTVGVTEAFF.